These T cell receptor beta chains were read from a single sample in a study of T cells in Graves' hyperthyroidism and ophthalmopathy. One entry per CDR3 protein results from TCRdb running MiXCR on the multiplex PCR reads. The sample has 92,000 or so distinct CDR3 sequences; 51% are singletons. Sequences were obtained from blood. These receptor sequences come from a woman between 35 and 50 years old with Graves' hyperthyroidism. The CDR3 runs from the conserved cysteine through the conserved F or W. Fields, in order: D gene, V gene, J gene, clone size, CDR3 protein, CDR3 DNA. A D gene is named only where the DNA matches it firmly. Not every row has a clone size; where given, it reads once, few, many or a size class.

.	TRBV30	TRBJ1-6	many	CAWSVGRRANSPLHF	TGTGCCTGGAGTGTAGGGCGGCGAGCTAATTCACCCCTCCACTTT
.	TRBV20-1	TRBJ1-1	.	CSARRAGGTFF	TGCAGTGCTAGGCGGGCGGGCGGGACTTTCTTT
TRBD1	TRBV12-3/TRBV12-4	TRBJ1-3	.	CASSGRGQGATGLNTIYF	TGTGCCAGCAGCGGAAGGGGACAGGGGGCGACTGGCTTAAACACCATATACTTT
.	TRBV2	TRBJ1-1	medium-sized	CATNDRRNTEAFF	TGTGCCACCAATGACAGGCGGAACACTGAAGCTTTCTTT
.	TRBV7-9	TRBJ2-5	many	CASIGRGTETQYF	TGTGCCAGCATTGGGCGGGGCACGGAGACCCAGTACTTC
TRBD1	TRBV29-1	TRBJ1-2	.	CSVARQGTYGYTF	TGCAGCGTTGCTAGACAGGGCACCTATGGCTACACCTTC
TRBD2	TRBV7-3	TRBJ2-5	.	CAGSLTGLAGTVQETQYF	TGTGCCGGCAGCTTAACGGGGCTAGCGGGCACAGTCCAAGAGACCCAGTACTTC
TRBD1	TRBV5-8	TRBJ2-2	many	CASTPTQGVDGELFF	TGTGCCAGCACGCCCACCCAGGGGGTGGACGGGGAGCTGTTTTTT
TRBD2	TRBV5-6	TRBJ2-5	.	CASSLKREWGTETQYF	TGTGCCAGCAGCTTGAAGCGGGAATGGGGCACAGAGACCCAGTACTTC
.	TRBV2	TRBJ1-4	.	CASAVRGNAKLFF	TGTGCCAGCGCCGTTAGGGGGAATGCAAAACTGTTTTTT
.	TRBV20-1	TRBJ2-3	many	CSVSAESTDTQYF	TGCAGTGTTAGCGCAGAGAGCACAGATACGCAGTATTTT
.	TRBV5-1	TRBJ1-5	many	CASSLDSTHQPQHF	TGCGCCAGCAGCTTGGATTCCACCCATCAGCCCCAGCATTTT
TRBD1	TRBV20-1	TRBJ2-7	few	CSARDRAFGTGGGEQYF	TGCAGTGCTAGAGATAGAGCCTTCGGGACAGGGGGCGGCGAGCAGTACTTC
.	TRBV6-6	TRBJ2-2	.	CASRRTGELFF	TGTGCCAGCAGGCGAACAGGGGAGCTGTTTTTT
.	TRBV7-2	TRBJ2-5	.	CASSFSGGGRTQYF	TGTGCCAGCAGCTTCTCAGGGGGCGGGAGGACCCAGTACTTC
TRBD1	TRBV6-6	TRBJ2-5	many	CASSIRTGKETQYF	TGTGCCAGCAGTATACGGACAGGGAAAGAGACCCAGTACTTC
.	TRBV2	TRBJ1-1	many	CASSYRVTQWNTEAFF	TGTGCCAGCAGTTACAGGGTAACCCAATGGAACACTGAAGCTTTCTTT
.	TRBV20-1	TRBJ1-6	.	CSASRSYGSYNSPLHF	TGCAGTGCTAGCCGCAGCTATGGCTCCTACAATTCACCCCTCCACTTT
.	TRBV12-3/TRBV12-4	TRBJ2-5	many	CASNLQGQETQYF	TGTGCCAGCAATTTACAGGGTCAAGAGACCCAGTACTTC
.	TRBV12-3/TRBV12-4	TRBJ2-5	.	CASSLAGAETQYF	TGTGCCAGCAGTTTAGCGGGAGCGGAGACCCAGTACTTC
.	TRBV7-3	TRBJ2-7	medium-sized	CASSLTARGEQYF	TGTGCCAGCAGCTTAACAGCCCGGGGCGAGCAGTACTTC
TRBD1	TRBV2	TRBJ1-2	.	CASRATGYGCTF	TGTGCCAGCAGGGCGACAGGGTATGGCTGCACCTTC
TRBD1	TRBV7-8	TRBJ1-4	few	CASSSTGGADEKLFF	TGTGCCAGCAGCTCAACAGGGGGCGCGGATGAAAAACTGTTTTTT
TRBD2	TRBV20-1	TRBJ2-5	many	CSAREGGETQYF	TGCAGTGCTCGGGAGGGGGGAGAGACCCAGTACTTC
TRBD2	TRBV7-2	TRBJ2-3	.	CASSLGLAGELGTDTQYF	TGTGCCAGCAGCTTAGGTCTAGCGGGAGAGCTCGGCACAGATACGCAGTATTTT
.	TRBV6-6	TRBJ2-5	.	CASSYRTAQETQYF	TGTGCCAGCAGCTACCGGACAGCCCAAGAGACCCAGTACTTC
TRBD2	TRBV20-1	TRBJ2-7	many	CSASTLAGVSYEQYF	TGCAGTGCTAGCACCTTAGCGGGGGTCTCCTACGAGCAGTACTTC
TRBD1	TRBV5-1	TRBJ1-2	.	CASSRRDSLANCGYTF	TGCGCCAGCTCCCGCCGGGACAGCTTAGCTAACTGTGGCTACACCTTC
TRBD1	TRBV29-1	TRBJ1-2	.	CSVGQGGYTF	TGCAGCGTGGGACAGGGGGGCTACACCTTC
.	TRBV10-2	TRBJ2-7	many	CASSVRGSSYEQYF	TGCGCCAGCAGTGTGAGGGGGAGCTCCTACGAGCAGTACTTC
TRBD1	TRBV7-2	TRBJ1-1	once	CASSLLTGRDTEAFF	TGTGCCAGCAGCTTGCTGACAGGGCGCGACACTGAAGCTTTCTTT
TRBD2	TRBV6-5	TRBJ2-5	few	CASNPLGLAETQYF	TGTGCCAGCAACCCCCTCGGACTAGCGGAGACCCAGTACTTC
.	TRBV2	TRBJ2-2	once	CASSEDGQGGTGELFF	TGTGCCAGCAGTGAAGACGGGCAGGGGGGGACCGGGGAGCTGTTTTTT
.	TRBV7-2	TRBJ2-7	many	CASSQRLGRFGQYF	TGTGCCAGCAGCCAAAGGCTCGGGCGGTTCGGTCAGTACTTC
TRBD1	TRBV7-8	TRBJ2-5	.	CASSLGDRVASGTQYF	TGTGCCAGCAGCCTAGGGGACAGGGTGGCTAGCGGGACCCAGTACTTC
.	TRBV7-2	TRBJ1-1	many	CASSLQAGWMNTEAFF	TGTGCCAGCAGCTTACAGGCAGGGTGGATGAACACTGAAGCTTTCTTT
.	TRBV2	TRBJ2-7	many	CASRMSYEQYF	TGTGCCAGCAGAATGAGCTACGAGCAGTACTTC
.	TRBV5-4	TRBJ1-4	many	CARRDPGGKLFF	TGTGCCCGCCGGGACCCGGGGGGAAAACTGTTTTTT
.	TRBV2	TRBJ1-1	.	CASGGSGTEAFF	TGTGCCAGCGGTGGAAGCGGGACTGAGGCTTTCTTT